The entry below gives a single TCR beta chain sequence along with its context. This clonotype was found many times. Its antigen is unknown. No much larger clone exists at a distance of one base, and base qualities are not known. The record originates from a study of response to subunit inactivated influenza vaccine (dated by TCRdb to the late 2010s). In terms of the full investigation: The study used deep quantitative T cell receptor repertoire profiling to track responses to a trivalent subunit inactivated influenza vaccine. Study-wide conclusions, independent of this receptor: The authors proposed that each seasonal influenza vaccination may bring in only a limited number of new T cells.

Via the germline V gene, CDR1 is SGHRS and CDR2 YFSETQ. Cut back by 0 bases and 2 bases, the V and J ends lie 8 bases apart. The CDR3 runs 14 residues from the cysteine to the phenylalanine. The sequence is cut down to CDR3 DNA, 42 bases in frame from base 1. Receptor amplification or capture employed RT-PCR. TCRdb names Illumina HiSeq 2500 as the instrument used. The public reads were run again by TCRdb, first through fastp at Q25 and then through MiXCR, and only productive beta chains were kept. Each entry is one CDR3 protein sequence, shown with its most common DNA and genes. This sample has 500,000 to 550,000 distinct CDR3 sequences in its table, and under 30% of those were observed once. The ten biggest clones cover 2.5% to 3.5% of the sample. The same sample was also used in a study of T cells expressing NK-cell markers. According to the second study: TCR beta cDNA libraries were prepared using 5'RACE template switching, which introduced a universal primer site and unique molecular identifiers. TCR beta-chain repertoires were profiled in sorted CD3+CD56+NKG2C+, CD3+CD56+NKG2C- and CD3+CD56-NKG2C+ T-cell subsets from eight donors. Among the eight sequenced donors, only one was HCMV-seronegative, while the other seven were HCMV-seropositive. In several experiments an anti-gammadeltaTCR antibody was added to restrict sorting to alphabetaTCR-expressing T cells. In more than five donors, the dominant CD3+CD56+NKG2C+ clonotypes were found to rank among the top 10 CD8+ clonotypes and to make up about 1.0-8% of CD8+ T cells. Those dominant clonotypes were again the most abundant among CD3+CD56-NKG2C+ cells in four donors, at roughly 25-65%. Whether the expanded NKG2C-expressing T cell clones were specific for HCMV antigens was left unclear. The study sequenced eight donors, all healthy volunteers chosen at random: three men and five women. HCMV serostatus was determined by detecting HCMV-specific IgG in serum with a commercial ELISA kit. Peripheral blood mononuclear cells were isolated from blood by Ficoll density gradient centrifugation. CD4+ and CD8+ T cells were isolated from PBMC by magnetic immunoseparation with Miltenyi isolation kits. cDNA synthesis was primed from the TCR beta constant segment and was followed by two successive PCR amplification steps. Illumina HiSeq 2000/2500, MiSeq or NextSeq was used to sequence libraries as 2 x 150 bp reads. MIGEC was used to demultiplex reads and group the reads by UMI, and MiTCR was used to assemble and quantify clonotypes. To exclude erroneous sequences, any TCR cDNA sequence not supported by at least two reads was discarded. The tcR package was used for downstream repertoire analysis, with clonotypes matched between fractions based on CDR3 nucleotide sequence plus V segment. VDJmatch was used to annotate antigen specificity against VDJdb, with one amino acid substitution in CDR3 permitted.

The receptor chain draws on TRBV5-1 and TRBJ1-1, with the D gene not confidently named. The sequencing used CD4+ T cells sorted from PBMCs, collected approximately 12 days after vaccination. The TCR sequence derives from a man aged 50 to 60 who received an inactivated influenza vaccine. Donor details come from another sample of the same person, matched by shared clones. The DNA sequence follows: TGCGCCAGCAGCTTGGAGGGAATAAACACTGAAGCTTTCTTT. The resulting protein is CASSLEGINTEAFF. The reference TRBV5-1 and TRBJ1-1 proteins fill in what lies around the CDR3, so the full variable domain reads KAGVTQTPRYLIKTRGQQVTLSCSPISGHRSVSWYQQTPGQGLQFLFEYFSETQRNKGNFPGRFSGRQFSNSRSEMNVSTLELGDSALYLCASSLEGINTEAFFGQGTRLTVV.